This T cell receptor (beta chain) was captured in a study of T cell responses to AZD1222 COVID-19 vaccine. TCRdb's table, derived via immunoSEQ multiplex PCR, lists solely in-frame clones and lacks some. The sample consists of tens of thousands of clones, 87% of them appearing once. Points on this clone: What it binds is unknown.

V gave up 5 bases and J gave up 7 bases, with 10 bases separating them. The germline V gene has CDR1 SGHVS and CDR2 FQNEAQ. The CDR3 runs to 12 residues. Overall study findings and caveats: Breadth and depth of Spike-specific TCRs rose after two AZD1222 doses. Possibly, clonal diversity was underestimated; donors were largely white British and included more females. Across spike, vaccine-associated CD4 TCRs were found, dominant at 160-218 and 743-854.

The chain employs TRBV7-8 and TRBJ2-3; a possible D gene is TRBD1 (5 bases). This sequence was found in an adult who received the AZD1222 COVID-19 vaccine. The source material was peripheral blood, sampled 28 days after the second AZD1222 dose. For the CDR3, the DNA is TGTGCCAGCAGCCAGCAGGGTAATACGCAGTATTTT. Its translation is CASSQQGNTQYF.